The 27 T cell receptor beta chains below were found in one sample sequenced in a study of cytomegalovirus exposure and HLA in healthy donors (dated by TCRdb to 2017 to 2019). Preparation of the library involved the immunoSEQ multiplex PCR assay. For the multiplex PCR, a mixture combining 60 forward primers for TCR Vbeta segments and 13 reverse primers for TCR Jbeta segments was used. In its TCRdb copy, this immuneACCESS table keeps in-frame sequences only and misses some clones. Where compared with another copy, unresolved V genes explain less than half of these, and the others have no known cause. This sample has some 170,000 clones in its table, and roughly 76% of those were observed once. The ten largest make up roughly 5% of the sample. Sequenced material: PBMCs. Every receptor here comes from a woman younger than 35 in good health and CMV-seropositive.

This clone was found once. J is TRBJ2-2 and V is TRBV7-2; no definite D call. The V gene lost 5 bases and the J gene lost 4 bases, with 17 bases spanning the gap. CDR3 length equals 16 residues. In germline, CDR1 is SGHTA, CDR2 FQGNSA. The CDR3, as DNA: TGTGCCAGCAGCCATCCCAGCAGTGCAGGCACCGGGGAGCTGTTTTTT. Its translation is CASSHPSSAGTGELFF.

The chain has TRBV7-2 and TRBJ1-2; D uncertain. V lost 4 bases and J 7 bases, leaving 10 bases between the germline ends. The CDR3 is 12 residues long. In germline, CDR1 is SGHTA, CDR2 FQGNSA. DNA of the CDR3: TGTGCCAGCAGCTCCGACGCGGCTGGCTACACCTTC. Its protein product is CASSSDAAGYTF.

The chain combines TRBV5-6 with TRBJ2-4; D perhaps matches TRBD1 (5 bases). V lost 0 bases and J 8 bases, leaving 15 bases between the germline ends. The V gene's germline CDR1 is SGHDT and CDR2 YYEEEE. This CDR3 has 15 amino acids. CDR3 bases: TGTGCCAGCAGCTTGGCCTTTGGGGCGCGACACATTCAGTACTTC. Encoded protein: CASSLAFGARHIQYF.

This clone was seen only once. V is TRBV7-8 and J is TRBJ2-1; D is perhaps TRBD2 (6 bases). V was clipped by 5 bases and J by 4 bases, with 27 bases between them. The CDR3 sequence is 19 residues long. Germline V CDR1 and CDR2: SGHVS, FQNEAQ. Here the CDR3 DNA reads TGTGCCAGCAGCGCCGGGACTGAGACTTCCCTGAACTATTACAATGAGCAGTTCTTC. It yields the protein CASSAGTETSLNYYNEQFF.

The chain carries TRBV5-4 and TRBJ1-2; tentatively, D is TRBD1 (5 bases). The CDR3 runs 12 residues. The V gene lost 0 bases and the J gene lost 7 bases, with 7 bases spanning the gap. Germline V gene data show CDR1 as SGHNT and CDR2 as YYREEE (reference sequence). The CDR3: CASSLGGGGYTF. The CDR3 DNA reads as TGTGCCAGCAGCTTGGGGGGGGGTGGCTACACCTTC.

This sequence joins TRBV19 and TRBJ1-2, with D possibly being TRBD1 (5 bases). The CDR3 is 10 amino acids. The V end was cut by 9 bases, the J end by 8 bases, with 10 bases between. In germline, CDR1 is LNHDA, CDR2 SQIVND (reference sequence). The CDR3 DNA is TGTGCCAGGAACGGGGGGGGCTACACCTTC. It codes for CARNGGGYTF.

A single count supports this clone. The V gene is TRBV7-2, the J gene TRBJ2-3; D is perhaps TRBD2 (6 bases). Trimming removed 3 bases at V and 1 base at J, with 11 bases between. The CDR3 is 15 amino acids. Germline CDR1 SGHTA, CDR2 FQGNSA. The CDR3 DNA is TGTGCCAGCAGCTTGGGGGGATACGGCACAGATACGCAGTATTTT. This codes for CASSLGGYGTDTQYF.

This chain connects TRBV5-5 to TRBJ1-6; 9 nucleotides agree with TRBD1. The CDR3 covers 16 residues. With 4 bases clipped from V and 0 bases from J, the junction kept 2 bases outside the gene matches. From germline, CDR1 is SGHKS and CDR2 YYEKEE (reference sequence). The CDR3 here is CASSADRGSYNSPLHF. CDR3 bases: TGTGCCAGCAGCGCGGACAGGGGCTCCTATAATTCACCCCTCCACTTT.

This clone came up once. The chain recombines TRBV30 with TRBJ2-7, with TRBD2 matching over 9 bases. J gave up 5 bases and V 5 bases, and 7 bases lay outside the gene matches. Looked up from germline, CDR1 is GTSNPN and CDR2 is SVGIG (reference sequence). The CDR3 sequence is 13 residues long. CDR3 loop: CAWGLAWPDEQYF. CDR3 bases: TGTGCCTGGGGACTAGCGTGGCCTGACGAGCAGTACTTC.

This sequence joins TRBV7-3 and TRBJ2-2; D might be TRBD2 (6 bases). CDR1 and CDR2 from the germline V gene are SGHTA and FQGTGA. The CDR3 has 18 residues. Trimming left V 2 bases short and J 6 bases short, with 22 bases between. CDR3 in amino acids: CASSLDHRFGSKAGELFF. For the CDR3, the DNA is TGTGCCAGCAGCTTAGATCATAGATTCGGGAGTAAGGCCGGGGAGCTGTTTTTT.

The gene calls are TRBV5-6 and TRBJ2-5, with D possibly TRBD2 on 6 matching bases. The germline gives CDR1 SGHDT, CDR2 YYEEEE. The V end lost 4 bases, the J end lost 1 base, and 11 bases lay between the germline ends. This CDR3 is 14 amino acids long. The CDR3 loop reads CASSPGGGQETQYF. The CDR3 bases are TGTGCCAGCAGCCCCGGGGGTGGCCAAGAGACCCAGTACTTC.

In DNA, the CDR3 is TGCGCCAGCAGTGCCCCGGCTAGCGGATACAATGAGCAGTTCTTC. Translating gives CASSAPASGYNEQFF. The V gene is TRBV10-1, the J gene TRBJ2-1; TRBD2 matches at 7 bases. V trimming: 4 bases; J trimming: 4 bases; junction bases outside the gene matches: 7. Germline V gene lookup returns CDR1 WNHNN and CDR2 SYGVQD (reference sequence). The CDR3 totals 15 residues.

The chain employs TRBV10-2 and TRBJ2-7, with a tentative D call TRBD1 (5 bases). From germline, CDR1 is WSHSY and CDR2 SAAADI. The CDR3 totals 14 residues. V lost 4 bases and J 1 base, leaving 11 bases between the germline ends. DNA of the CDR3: TGCGCCAGCAGTGCTGGGGCGTGGTCCTACGAGCAGTACTTC. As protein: CASSAGAWSYEQYF.

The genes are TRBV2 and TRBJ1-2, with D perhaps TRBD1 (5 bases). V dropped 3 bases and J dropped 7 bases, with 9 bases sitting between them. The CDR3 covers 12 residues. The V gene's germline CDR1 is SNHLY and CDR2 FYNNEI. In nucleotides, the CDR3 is TGTGCCAGCAGTGACAGGGTCAGTGGCTACACCTTC. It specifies CASSDRVSGYTF.

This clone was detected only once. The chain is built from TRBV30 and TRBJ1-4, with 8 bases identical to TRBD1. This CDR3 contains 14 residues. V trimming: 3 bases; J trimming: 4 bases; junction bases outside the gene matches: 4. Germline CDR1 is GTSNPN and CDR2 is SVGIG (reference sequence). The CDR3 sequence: CAWRGTGLNEKLFF. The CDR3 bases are TGTGCCTGGAGGGGGACAGGCCTTAATGAAAAACTGTTTTTT. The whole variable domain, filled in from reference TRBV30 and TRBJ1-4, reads SQTIHQWPATLVQPVGSPLSLECTVEGTSNPNLYWYRQAAGRGLQLLFYSVGIGQISSEVPQNLSASRPQDRQFILSSKKLLLSDSGFYLCAWRGTGLNEKLFFGSGTQLSVL.

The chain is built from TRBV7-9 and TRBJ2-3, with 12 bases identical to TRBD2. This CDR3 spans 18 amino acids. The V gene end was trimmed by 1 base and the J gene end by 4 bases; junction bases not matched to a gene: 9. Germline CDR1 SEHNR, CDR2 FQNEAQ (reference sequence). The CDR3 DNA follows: TGTGCCAGCAGCTTAGGTAACCCGGCTAGCGGGGGGGCAGATACGCAGTATTTT. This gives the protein CASSLGNPASGGADTQYF.

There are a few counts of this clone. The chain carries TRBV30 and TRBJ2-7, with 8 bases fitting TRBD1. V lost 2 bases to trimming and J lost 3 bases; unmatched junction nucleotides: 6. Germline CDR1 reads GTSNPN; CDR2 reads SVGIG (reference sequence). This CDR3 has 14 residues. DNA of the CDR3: TGTGCCTGGAGTATAATGACAGGGGACTACGAGCAGTACTTC. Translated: CAWSIMTGDYEQYF.

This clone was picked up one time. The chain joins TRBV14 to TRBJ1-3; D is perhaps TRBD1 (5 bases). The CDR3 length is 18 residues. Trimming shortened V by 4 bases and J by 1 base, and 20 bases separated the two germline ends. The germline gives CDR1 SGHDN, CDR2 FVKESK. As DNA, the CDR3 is TGTGCCAGCAGCCCTCGTAAACCGCAGACAGCTTCTGGAAACACCATATATTTT. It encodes CASSPRKPQTASGNTIYF.

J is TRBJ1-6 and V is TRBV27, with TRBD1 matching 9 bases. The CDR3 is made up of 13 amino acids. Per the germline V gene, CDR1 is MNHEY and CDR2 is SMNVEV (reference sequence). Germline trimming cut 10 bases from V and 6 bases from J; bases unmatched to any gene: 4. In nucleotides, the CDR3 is TGTGCCACACGACAGGGGGGTAATTCACCCCTCCACTTT. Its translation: CATRQGGNSPLHF.

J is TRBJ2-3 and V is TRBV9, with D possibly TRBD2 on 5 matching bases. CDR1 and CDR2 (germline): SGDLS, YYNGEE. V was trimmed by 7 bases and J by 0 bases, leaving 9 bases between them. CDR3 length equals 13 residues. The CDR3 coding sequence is TGTGCCAGCCGTCCGGGAAGCACAGATACGCAGTATTTT. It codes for CASRPGSTDTQYF.

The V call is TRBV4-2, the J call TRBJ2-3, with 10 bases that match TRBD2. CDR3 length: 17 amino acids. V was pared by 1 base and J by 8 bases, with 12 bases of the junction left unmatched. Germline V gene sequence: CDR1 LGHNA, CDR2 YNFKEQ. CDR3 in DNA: TGTGCCAGCAGCCAAGTTCCAGCGGGGGGGCCTATCCCTACGCAGTATTTT. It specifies CASSQVPAGGPIPTQYF.

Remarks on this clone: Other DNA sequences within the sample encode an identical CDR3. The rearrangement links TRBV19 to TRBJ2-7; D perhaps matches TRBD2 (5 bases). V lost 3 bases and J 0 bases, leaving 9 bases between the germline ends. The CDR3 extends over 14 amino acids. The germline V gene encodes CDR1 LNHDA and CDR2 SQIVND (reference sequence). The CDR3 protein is CASSIGRGSYEQYF. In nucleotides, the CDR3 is TGTGCCAGTAGTATCGGCCGGGGCTCCTACGAGCAGTACTTC.

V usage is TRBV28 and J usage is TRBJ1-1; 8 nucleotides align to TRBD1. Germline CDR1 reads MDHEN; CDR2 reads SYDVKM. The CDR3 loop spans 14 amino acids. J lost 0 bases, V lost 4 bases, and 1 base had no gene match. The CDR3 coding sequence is TGTGCCAGCAGTTGGGGACAGGTGAACACTGAAGCTTTCTTT. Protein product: CASSWGQVNTEAFF.

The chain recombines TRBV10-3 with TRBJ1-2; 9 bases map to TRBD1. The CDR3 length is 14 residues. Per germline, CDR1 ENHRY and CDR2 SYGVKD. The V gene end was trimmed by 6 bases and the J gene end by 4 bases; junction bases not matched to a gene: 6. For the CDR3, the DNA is TGTGCCATCAGGCTAACAGGGGGCGGCTATGGCTACACCTTC. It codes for CAIRLTGGGYGYTF.

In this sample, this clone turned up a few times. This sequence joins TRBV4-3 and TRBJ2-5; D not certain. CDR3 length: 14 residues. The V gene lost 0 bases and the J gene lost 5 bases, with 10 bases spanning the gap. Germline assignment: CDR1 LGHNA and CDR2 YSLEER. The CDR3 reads CASSQDPNWETQYF. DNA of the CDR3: TGCGCCAGCAGCCAAGATCCCAACTGGGAGACCCAGTACTTC.

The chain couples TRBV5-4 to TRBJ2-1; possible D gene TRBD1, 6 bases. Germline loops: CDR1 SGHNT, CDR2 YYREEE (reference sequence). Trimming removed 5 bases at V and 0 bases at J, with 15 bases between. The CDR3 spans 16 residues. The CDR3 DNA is TGTGCCAGCAGGCGTGAACAGGACAGCTCCTACAATGAGCAGTTCTTC. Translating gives CASRREQDSSYNEQFF.

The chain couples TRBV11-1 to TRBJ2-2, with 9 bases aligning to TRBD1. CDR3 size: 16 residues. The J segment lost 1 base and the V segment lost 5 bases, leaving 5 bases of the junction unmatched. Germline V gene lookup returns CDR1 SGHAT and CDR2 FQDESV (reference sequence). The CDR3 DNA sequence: TGTGCCAGCAGCATTTCGGGACAGGGGAACACCGGGGAGCTGTTTTTT. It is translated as CASSISGQGNTGELFF.